One TCR beta chain is described in this entry. Antigen unknown. Germline values: CDR1 SEHNR, CDR2 FQNEAQ (reference sequence). V was shortened by 5 bases and J by 1 base, with 17 bases between the two germline ends. The CDR3 sequence is 16 residues long. The data were taken from a study of a mutant IDH1 vaccine in newly diagnosed glioma. Across the whole study: Once 4-6 weeks had passed after radiotherapy alone, vaccination started, or it started with temozolomide cycles.

The method was immunoSEQ multiplex PCR; TCRdb's version includes in-frame clones alone and lacks a portion of them. The sample lists some 36,000 clones, around 81% seen once, with about 12% in the top ten. As to time point: week 5, during vaccination. With topical imiquimod, each dose of the vaccine consisted of 300 ug of mutant IDH1 20-mer peptide. Donors had new IDH1-mutant astrocytomas of WHO grade 3 or 4 (ATRX-lost). Whole-study findings and limits: Across multiple MHC alleles, about 95% of patients had vaccine-induced responses. Pseudoprogression apparently tracked independently of changes in top peripheral T cell clonotypes.

The V and J genes are TRBV7-9 and TRBJ1-1, with no clear D. The origin of this receptor is a man in his forties or fifties with glioma. The sequenced sample was PBMCs, obtained from a glioma patient whose treatment included an IDH1 peptide vaccine. The CDR3 coding sequence is TGTGCCAGCAGCCTCGCTGCCGGGGAATGGAACACTGAAGCTTTCTTT. Protein product: CASSLAAGEWNTEAFF.